Below are 9 T cell receptor beta chains sequenced from a single sample in a study of shared clonotypes between healthy human individuals. Naive CD8 cells, CD45RO-negative and positively selected for CCR7, excluded terminally differentiated effector memory CD45RA+ cells. TCRdb's table, derived via immunoSEQ multiplex PCR, lists solely in-frame clones and lacks some. The sample lists about 2.1 million clones; 93% were seen once. Material: naive CD8+ T cells from PBMCs. All receptors derive from a man younger than 35 in good health. Some clones in this sample may be carry-over from other donors' samples.

The chain recombines TRBV4-3 with TRBJ2-3, with D maybe TRBD2 (5 bases). The CDR3 is made up of 20 amino acids. Germline CDR1 and CDR2: LGHNA and YSLEER. V was cut by 4 bases and J by 4 bases, with 30 bases left in between. The CDR3 loop is CASSRRTGERRLRIPDTQYF. The CDR3 DNA is TGCGCCAGCAGCCGACGGACTGGCGAGAGAAGGCTAAGGATCCCAGATACGCAGTATTTT.

Of note for this clone: The same CDR3 can be traced to other DNA sequences in this sample. The rearrangement joins TRBV7-8 to TRBJ2-7; no definite D call. Germline assignment: CDR1 SGHVS and CDR2 FQNEAQ. The CDR3 length is 12 residues. The V gene lost 1 base and the J gene lost 4 bases, with 5 bases spanning the gap. The CDR3 DNA is TGTGCCAGCAGCTTAGTCTCTTACGAGCAGTACTTC. Its protein is CASSLVSYEQYF.

This clone was found once. The chain is built from TRBV28 and TRBJ1-2; 7 nucleotides line up with TRBD1. Trimming at V came to 6 bases and at J to 4 bases, leaving 5 bases not matched to a gene. CDR3 size: 13 residues. Germline V gene data show CDR1 as MDHEN and CDR2 as SYDVKM. DNA for the CDR3: TGTGCCAGCAGACCACAGGGGAGCTATGGCTACACCTTC. Its translation is CASRPQGSYGYTF.

CDR3 bases: TGTGCCAGCAGTTTCTTAGCGGGAGATATATTGGATGAGCAGTTCTTC. Amino acid sequence: CASSFLAGDILDEQFF. The chain uses TRBV6-5 and TRBJ2-1; 9 nucleotides line up with TRBD2. CDR3 length: 16 residues. CDR1 and CDR2 (germline): MNHEY, SVGAGI. The J segment lost 8 bases and the V segment lost 4 bases, leaving 12 bases of the junction unmatched.

Comments on this clone: The sample has other DNA sequences that encode this CDR3 too. J is TRBJ1-1 and V is TRBV7-9; D is uncertain. V lost 6 bases and J lost 2, with 10 bases in between. Germline V CDR1 and CDR2: SEHNR, FQNEAQ (reference sequence). This CDR3 spans 13 amino acids. This CDR3 is CASSPTTNTEAFF. The CDR3 DNA reads as TGTGCCAGCAGTCCTACCACCAACACTGAAGCTTTCTTT.

V gene TRBV5-4 combines with J gene TRBJ2-7, with TRBD2 as a possible D gene (6 bases). The CDR3 runs to 15 residues. With 2 bases removed from V and 3 bases from J, the gap between germline ends came to 15 bases. Per germline, CDR1 SGHNT and CDR2 YYREEE (reference sequence). The CDR3 region is CASSLIGGLRYEQYF. The CDR3 region has the DNA TGTGCCAGCAGCTTAATCGGGGGTCTACGCTACGAGCAGTACTTC. Looking up the rest from reference TRBV5-4 and TRBJ2-7 gives the full variable domain: ETGVTQSPTHLIKTRGQQVTLRCSSQSGHNTVSWYQQALGQGPQFIFQYYREEENGRGNFPPRFSGLQFPNYSSELNVNALELDDSALYLCASSLIGGLRYEQYFGPGTRLTVT.

The chain employs TRBV23-1 and TRBJ2-5; possibly TRBD1 for D (6 bases). TRBV23-1 is an open reading frame whose function is uncertain. The CDR3 length is 16 residues. V was pared by 7 bases and J by 1 base, with 19 bases between. The CDR3 DNA sequence: TGCGCCAGCACCCTCCAATCTGACAGGCGCCAAGAGACCCAGTACTTC. Its translation is CASTLQSDRRQETQYF.

This rearrangement joins TRBV7-8 to TRBJ2-7, with TRBD1 identical over 9 bases. Looked up from germline, CDR1 is SGHVS and CDR2 is FQNEAQ. The length of the CDR3 is 15 residues. Losses at the gene ends were 4 bases for V and 5 bases for J; bases not matched to a gene: 9. The CDR3 DNA reads as TGTGCCAGCAGCTACTCATCCGGGACAGGGAACGAGCAGTACTTC. Encoded protein: CASSYSSGTGNEQYF.

With regard to this clone: Other DNA sequences in this sample translate to the same CDR3. This rearrangement joins TRBV5-1 to TRBJ2-1; TRBD2 might be the D (5 bases). Looked up from germline, CDR1 is SGHRS and CDR2 is YFSETQ. Trimming cost V 0 bases and J 0 bases, with 7 bases left between them. There are 15 residues in the CDR3. CDR3 in amino acids: CASSLDGSSYNEQFF. DNA of the CDR3: TGCGCCAGCAGCTTGGATGGGAGCTCCTACAATGAGCAGTTCTTC.